One sample yielded the 7 T cell receptor beta chains listed below, sequenced in a study of siplizumab effects on memory and regulatory T cells. The protocol was immunoSEQ multiplex PCR, while the TCRdb copy is restricted to in-frame clones and leaves out a portion. The repertoire includes about 82,000 clones, 80% to 90% of them detected once, and over 1.5% sits in the top ten. Sequencing was done on a sample of Tregs sorted from blood. These receptors were collected from a human donor in good health.

This chain links TRBV27 with TRBJ2-1, with D perhaps matching TRBD2 (5 bases). The V gene lost 3 bases and the J gene lost 9 bases, with 6 bases spanning the gap. The CDR3 consists of 11 residues. CDR1 MNHEY and CDR2 SMNVEV come from the germline V gene (reference sequence). The CDR3 bases are TGTGCCAGCAGTTTCCGGGGTGAGCAGTTCTTC. Translation gives CASSFRGEQFF.

This sequence joins TRBV7-8 and TRBJ2-7; tentative D call: TRBD1 (6 bases). The germline V gene encodes CDR1 SGHVS and CDR2 FQNEAQ. Trimming shortened V by 5 bases and J by 10 bases, and 15 bases separated the two germline ends. The CDR3 is 12 residues long. CDR3 protein: CASSLPDSLQYF. As DNA, the CDR3 is TGTGCCAGCAGCCTTCCGGACAGTCTCCAGTACTTC. The complete variable domain, with remaining parts taken from reference TRBV7-8 and TRBJ2-7, reads GAGVSQSPRYKVAKRGQDVALRCDPISGHVSLFWYQQALGQGPEFLTYFQNEAQLDKSGLPSDRFFAERPEGSVSTLKIQRTQQEDSAVYLCASSLPDSLQYFGPGTRLTVT.

The chain uses TRBV25-1 and TRBJ1-2; D unclear. Per the germline V gene, CDR1 is MGHDK and CDR2 is SYGVNS. The CDR3 has 11 amino acids. V lost 3 bases, J lost 4 bases, and 3 bases lay in between. In DNA form, the CDR3 reads TGTGCCAGCAGTGACACCTATGGCTACACCTTC. The encoded protein is CASSDTYGYTF.

This rearrangement joins TRBV7-2 to TRBJ2-3; 7 bases align to TRBD2. V shed 3 bases, J shed 8 bases, and the junction held 8 bases outside the gene matches. This CDR3 comprises 14 residues. The germline CDR1 and CDR2 sequences are SGHTA and FQGNSA. CDR3 sequence (DNA): TGTGCCAGCAGCTTTGGGGGGGTTCTTTTTACGCAGTATTTT. It is translated as CASSFGGVLFTQYF.

This chain connects TRBV6-6 to TRBJ1-2, with D possibly being TRBD1 (6 bases). This CDR3 spans 12 amino acids. V shed 10 bases and J shed 4 bases, with 13 bases lying between them. Germline values: CDR1 MNHNY, CDR2 SVGAGI (reference sequence). CDR3 region: CATADSAYGYTF. CDR3 DNA: TGTGCCACCGCGGACAGTGCCTATGGCTACACCTTC.

CDR3 region: CASSPPPSSGNTIYF. The CDR3 DNA sequence: TGTGCCAGCTCACCACCGCCTAGCTCTGGAAACACCATATATTTT. The V and J genes are TRBV18 and TRBJ1-3; D unclear. V gave up 0 bases and J gave up 0 bases, with 6 bases separating them. Germline values: CDR1 KGHSH, CDR2 LQKENI. This CDR3 has 15 amino acids.

In this sample, this clone turned up once. The chain uses TRBV5-4 and TRBJ2-2, with D uncertain. CDR3 length: 13 amino acids. The germline V gene encodes CDR1 SGHNT and CDR2 YYREEE (reference sequence). V was trimmed by 1 base and J by 7 bases, leaving 8 bases between them. The DNA for the CDR3 is TGTGCCAGCAGCTTGAGGGCTAGCGGGGAGCTGTTTTTT. Translation: CASSLRASGELFF.